There are many counts of the clone carrying this TCR beta chain. The antigen is unknown. The sample is drawn from a study of T cells in Graves' hyperthyroidism and ophthalmopathy. Broader study findings: It was a median approximately 6 months before onset that the model predicted ophthalmopathy. Researchers found most expanded thyroid clonotypes above 0.001 in blood as well.

RNA transcripts yielded amplified TCR beta CDR3 regions. First-round RT-PCR with HTBI primers amplified the TCR CDR3 region. TCRdb re-derived calls from the multiplex PCR reads in MiXCR, one entry per CDR3 protein. The data contain over 250,000 distinct CDR3 sequences, around a quarter of them singletons. Those with hyperthyroidism were 18 to 65 years old, newly diagnosed, and ill for under 2 months. For the diagnoses, clinical symptoms, serum thyroxine and TRAb, thyroid ultrasound and orbital computed tomography were used. V was clipped by 5 bases and J by 8 bases, with 15 bases between them. The CDR3 is 13 residues long. CDR1 SGHAT and CDR2 FQNNGV come from the germline V gene.

This sequence originates from a man in his forties or fifties with Graves' hyperthyroidism that later progressed to Graves' ophthalmopathy. The V call is TRBV11-2, the J call TRBJ1-2; D uncertain. Material for sequencing was blood. CDR3 DNA sequence: TGTGCCAGCAGCCCCCGACCTGGGTGGGGCTACACCTTC. Protein sequence: CASSPRPGWGYTF.